This T cell receptor (beta chain) was sequenced during a study of T cells in Graves' hyperthyroidism and ophthalmopathy. Study results and limitations: Ophthalmopathy and stable hyperthyroidism were told apart by a 13 V-J model.

This CDR3 has 12 residues. V lost 5 bases and J lost 4, with 8 bases in between. CDR1 and CDR2 (germline): MDHEN, SYDVKM. There are many counts of this clonotype. Its antigen is unidentified. There were TCR beta CDR3 regions amplified from RNA transcripts. The TCR CDR3 first-round RT-PCR relied on the HTBI primer set. TCRdb ran MiXCR on the multiplex PCR reads and lists one entry per CDR3 protein. The sample holds around 600,000 distinct CDR3 sequences; over 12% are singletons and the top ten take roughly 7%. Uncontrolled infection, other autoimmune disease, pregnancy or lactation excluded patients. For the diagnoses, clinical symptoms, serum thyroxine and TRAb, thyroid ultrasound and orbital computed tomography were used. The PBMCs had their origin in less than 13 ml of fresh peripheral blood.

This sequence was found in a woman aged 18-30 years with Graves' ophthalmopathy. The source material was blood. V and J are TRBV28 and TRBJ1-1; the D gene is possibly TRBD1 (6 bases). Here the CDR3 reads CASSRDTTEAFF. The CDR3 nucleotides read TGTGCCAGCAGTCGGGACACCACTGAAGCTTTCTTT.